Sequencing of this TCR beta chain was carried out in a study of blood T cell repertoires in COVID-19. The overall study: Samples taken during acute and convalescent COVID-19 were collected in the United States, Italy and Spain. In each case, the material was cDNA or gDNA derived from T cells, B-cell-depleted T cells, or PBMCs.

This clone was seen a single time. This CDR3 has 14 amino acids. The germline V and J ends were trimmed by 6 bases and 3 bases, with 14 bases remaining between them. Germline V gene sequence: CDR1 SEHNR, CDR2 FQNEAQ (reference sequence). Sequencing used immunoSEQ multiplex PCR; TCRdb keeps in-frame clones, though not all of them. The sample carries under 200,000 clones, about 90% recorded once. The J gene is TRBJ2-5, the V gene TRBV7-9; a weak D match, TRBD2 (7 bases). What was sequenced was peripheral blood. The receptor was derived from a middle-aged man with active or convalescent COVID-19. CDR3 region: CASRYRGAEETQYF. The CDR3 nucleotides read TGTGCCAGCAGGTATCGGGGGGCAGAAGAGACCCAGTACTTC.